The 14 T cell receptor beta chains in this list originate from one sample, sequenced in a study of beta chain features in type 1 diabetes. All of the isolated RNA was reverse transcribed, so expressed TCRB transcripts were sequenced. The assay was immunoSEQ multiplex PCR, and TCRdb's table has in-frame clones only and misses some. The repertoire includes about half a million clones, approximately 30% of them detected once, and about 0.065% sits in the top ten. Sequenced sample: naive CD4+ T cells from blood. The receptors were sampled from a man between 18 and 35 years old in good health.

The chain recombines TRBV7-9 with TRBJ1-4; perhaps TRBD1 as D (6 bases). Looked up from germline, CDR1 is SEHNR and CDR2 is FQNEAQ (reference sequence). The V end lost 5 bases, the J end lost 3 bases, and 13 bases lay between the germline ends. The CDR3 totals 15 residues. CDR3 nucleotide sequence: TGTGCCAGCAGCCCGGGTACAGGGTCTAATGAAAAACTGTTTTTT. Translated: CASSPGTGSNEKLFF.

The rearrangement joins TRBV29-1 to TRBJ2-5; TRBD2 matches 8 bases. J gave up 11 bases and V 2 bases, and 19 bases lay outside the gene matches. The CDR3 is 16 amino acids. The germline V gene encodes CDR1 SQVTM and CDR2 ANQGSEA. The CDR3 nucleotides are TGCAGCGTTGAAATAATAGCGGGAACCCAAATGAGTGGGCAGTACTTC. Its protein is CSVEIIAGTQMSGQYF.

This clone was observed a few times. The chain joins TRBV14 to TRBJ2-4; D ambiguous. The CDR3 covers 12 residues. Deletions cut 1 base from V and 10 bases from J, with 8 bases between. Germline CDR1 is SGHDN and CDR2 is FVKESK. Here the CDR3 DNA reads TGTGCCAGCAGCCAAGTCTCCGGGATTCAGTACTTC. It yields the protein CASSQVSGIQYF. Filled out from reference TRBV14 and TRBJ2-4, the complete variable domain reads EAGVTQFPSHSVIEKGQTVTLRCDPISGHDNLYWYRRVMGKEIKFLLHFVKESKQDESGMPNNRFLAERTGGTYSTLKVQPAELEDSGVYFCASSQVSGIQYFGAGTRLSVL.

This clone has just a few counts. The chain carries TRBV30 and TRBJ2-2, with 9 bases identical to TRBD2. In germline, CDR1 is GTSNPN, CDR2 SVGIG (reference sequence). V gave up 0 bases and J gave up 6 bases; unmatched junction bases: 5. This CDR3 is built from 15 residues. In DNA, the CDR3 is TGTGCCTGGAGTGTTTTTAGCGGGAGTCCCGGGGAGCTGTTTTTT. The encoded protein is CAWSVFSGSPGELFF.

This clone has more than one count but fewer than ten. This rearrangement joins TRBV29-1 to TRBJ2-7; 9 bases agree with TRBD1. V shed 6 bases, J shed 7 bases, and the junction held 10 bases outside the gene matches. The CDR3 sequence is 13 residues long. CDR1 is SQVTM, CDR2 ANQGSEA, per germline. CDR3 sequence: CSVRTGGLGEQYF. The DNA for the CDR3 is TGCAGCGTCCGAACAGGGGGCCTAGGTGAGCAGTACTTC.

This clone was found a few times. The V and J genes are TRBV5-1 and TRBJ2-7; D is unclear. The germline gives CDR1 SGHRS, CDR2 YFSETQ. CDR3 length equals 14 residues. With 0 bases removed from V and 3 bases from J, the gap between germline ends came to 10 bases. CDR3 coding DNA: TGCGCCAGCAGCTTGGGACACCGAGACTACGAGCAGTACTTC. Protein sequence: CASSLGHRDYEQYF.

This clone was seen a handful of times. The rearrangement joins TRBV28 to TRBJ2-7; either TRBD1 or TRBD2 may supply D (5 bases each). Germline CDR1 MDHEN, CDR2 SYDVKM. Trimming shortened V by 3 bases and J by 3 bases, and 9 bases separated the two germline ends. The CDR3 runs 13 residues. CDR3 nucleotide sequence: TGTGCCAGCAGTTTGAGGGACGGCTACGAGCAGTACTTC. As protein: CASSLRDGYEQYF.

As regards this clone: Its ends do not fully match the called genes, so a read error is possible. V is TRBV7-7 and J is TRBJ2-2, with D uncertain. This CDR3 contains 16 residues. Germline CDR1 reads SSHAT; CDR2 reads FNYEAQ (reference sequence). CDR3 in amino acids: CASSPSVLLNTGELFF. The CDR3 DNA follows: TGTGCTAGCAGCCCAAGCGTCCTGCTGAACACCGGGGAGCTGTTTTTT.

The rearrangement joins TRBV28 to TRBJ1-1; D not resolved. Germline values: CDR1 MDHEN, CDR2 SYDVKM. Trimming pared 6 bases from V and 1 base from J, leaving 9 bases between. The CDR3 has 13 amino acids. The CDR3 loop reads CASSYDPNTEAFF. DNA for the CDR3: TGTGCCAGCAGCTATGATCCGAACACTGAAGCTTTCTTT.

This clone was seen more than once but under ten times. This chain connects TRBV2 to TRBJ2-2, with D hard to call. Trimming stripped 7 bases from V and 7 bases from J, with 7 bases between. The CDR3 covers 11 residues. The germline V gene encodes CDR1 SNHLY and CDR2 FYNNEI. The DNA of the CDR3 is TGTGCCAGCACCGCGATCGGGGAGCTGTTTTTT. It codes for CASTAIGELFF.

This chain links TRBV30 with TRBJ1-4, with D perhaps TRBD1 (5 bases). CDR1 and CDR2 from the germline V gene are GTSNPN and SVGIG (reference sequence). The V end lost 4 bases, the J end lost 7 bases, and 13 bases lay between the germline ends. The CDR3 has 13 amino acids. CDR3 residues: CAWTRDEVEKLFF. The CDR3 DNA is TGTGCCTGGACCAGGGATGAAGTTGAAAAACTGTTTTTT.

This chain uses TRBV2 with TRBJ2-1; TRBD2 agrees at 10 bases. This CDR3 has 13 amino acids. Germline lookup yields CDR1 SNHLY and CDR2 FYNNEI. The J segment lost 6 bases and the V segment lost 6 bases, leaving 2 bases of the junction unmatched. CDR3 nucleotide sequence: TGTGCCAGCAGACGACTAGCGGGCAATGAGCAGTTCTTC. Its translation is CASRRLAGNEQFF.

This clone turned up a few times. This chain links TRBV30 with TRBJ1-2; D is ambiguous. CDR1 and CDR2 from the germline V gene are GTSNPN and SVGIG (reference sequence). V was shortened by 1 base and J by 4 bases, with 10 bases between the two germline ends. The CDR3 has 13 amino acids. The CDR3 region is CAWSGTVGYGYTF. The CDR3 nucleotides read TGTGCCTGGAGTGGAACAGTCGGCTATGGCTACACCTTC.

This chain uses TRBV10-3 with TRBJ2-1; 16 positions match TRBD2. The germline gives CDR1 ENHRY, CDR2 SYGVKD. J was trimmed by 9 bases and V by 5 bases; bases with no gene match: 4. The CDR3 is made up of 15 amino acids. The CDR3 loop reads CAISNGTSGRGEQFF. DNA for the CDR3: TGTGCCATCAGTAACGGGACTAGCGGGAGGGGTGAGCAGTTCTTC.